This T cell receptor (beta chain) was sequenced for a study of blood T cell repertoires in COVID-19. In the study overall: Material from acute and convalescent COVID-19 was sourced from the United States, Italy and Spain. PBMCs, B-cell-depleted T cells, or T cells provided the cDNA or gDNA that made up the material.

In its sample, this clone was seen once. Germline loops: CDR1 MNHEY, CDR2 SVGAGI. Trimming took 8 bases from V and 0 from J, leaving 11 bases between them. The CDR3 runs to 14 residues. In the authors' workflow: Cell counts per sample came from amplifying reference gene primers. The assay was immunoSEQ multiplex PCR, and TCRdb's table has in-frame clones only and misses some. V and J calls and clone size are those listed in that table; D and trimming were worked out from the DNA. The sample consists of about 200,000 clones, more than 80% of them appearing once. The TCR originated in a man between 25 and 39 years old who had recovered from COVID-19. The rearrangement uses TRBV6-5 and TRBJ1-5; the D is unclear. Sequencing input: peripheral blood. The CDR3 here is CASQQAYSNQPQHF. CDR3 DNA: TGTGCCAGCCAGCAGGCATATAGCAATCAGCCCCAGCATTTT.